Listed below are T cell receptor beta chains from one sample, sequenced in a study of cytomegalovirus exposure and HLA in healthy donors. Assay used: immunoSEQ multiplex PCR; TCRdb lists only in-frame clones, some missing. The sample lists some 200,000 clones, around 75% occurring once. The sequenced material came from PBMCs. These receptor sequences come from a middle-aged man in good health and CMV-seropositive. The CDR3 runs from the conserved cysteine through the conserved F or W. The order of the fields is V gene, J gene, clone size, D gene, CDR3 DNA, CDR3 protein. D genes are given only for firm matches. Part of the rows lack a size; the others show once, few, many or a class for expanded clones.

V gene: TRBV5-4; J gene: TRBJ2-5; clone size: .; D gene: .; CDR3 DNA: TGTGCCAGCAGCTCCGTAGGGGAAGAGACCCAGTACTTC; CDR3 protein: CASSSVGEETQYF
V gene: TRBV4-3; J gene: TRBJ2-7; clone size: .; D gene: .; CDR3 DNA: TGCGCCAGCAGCCAAGCGTGGGGGGACGAGCAGTACTTC; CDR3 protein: CASSQAWGDEQYF
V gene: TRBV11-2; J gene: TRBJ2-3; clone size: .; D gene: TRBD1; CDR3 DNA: TGTGCCAGCAGCCCTAGGGACAGACATCTATTGGGCACAGATACGCAGTATTTT; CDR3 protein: CASSPRDRHLLGTDTQYF
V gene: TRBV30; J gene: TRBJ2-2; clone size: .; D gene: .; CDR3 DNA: TGTGCCTGGAGTCGCACCGGGGAGCTGTTTTTT; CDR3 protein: CAWSRTGELFF
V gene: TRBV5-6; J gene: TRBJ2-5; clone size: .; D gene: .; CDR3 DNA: TGTGCCAGCAGCTTGAGGGGCCTCGGCCAAGAGACCCAGTACTTC; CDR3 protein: CASSLRGLGQETQYF
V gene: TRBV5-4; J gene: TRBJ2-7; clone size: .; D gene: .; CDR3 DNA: TGTGCCAGCAGCTTGCTTCCCCAGGCCTCCGAGCAGTACTTC; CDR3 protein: CASSLLPQASEQYF
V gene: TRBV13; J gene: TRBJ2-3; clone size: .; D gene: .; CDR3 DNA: TGTGCCAGCAGACCTCCATGGAGGTCGGCGGAGATCGCAGATACGCAGTATTTT; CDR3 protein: CASRPPWRSAEIADTQYF
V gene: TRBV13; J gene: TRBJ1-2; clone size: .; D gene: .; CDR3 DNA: TGTGCCAGCAGCTTAGGCGGTTTTCCAGGAGGCTACACCTTC; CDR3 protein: CASSLGGFPGGYTF
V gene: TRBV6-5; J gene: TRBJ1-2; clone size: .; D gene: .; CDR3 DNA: TGTGCCAGCAGTCAGGGTAGTGGCTACACCTTC; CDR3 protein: CASSQGSGYTF
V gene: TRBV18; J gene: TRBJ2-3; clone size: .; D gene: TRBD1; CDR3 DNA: TGTGCCAGCTCACCGACCCGGGACAGGAGCACAGATACGCAGTATTTT; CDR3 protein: CASSPTRDRSTDTQYF
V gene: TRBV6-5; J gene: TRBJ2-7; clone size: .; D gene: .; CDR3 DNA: TGTGCCAGCAGTTACTCGAGGAGGGTCTCCTACGAGCAGTACTTC; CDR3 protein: CASSYSRRVSYEQYF
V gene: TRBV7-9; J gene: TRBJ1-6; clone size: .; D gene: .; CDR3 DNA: TGTGCCAGCAGCTTAACAGGTTATAATTCACCCCTCCACTTT; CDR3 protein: CASSLTGYNSPLHF
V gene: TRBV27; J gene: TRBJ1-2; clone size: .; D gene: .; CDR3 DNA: TGTGCCAGCAGTTTATCGGCGCGGGGAGGTAGCTATGGCTACACCTTC; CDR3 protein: CASSLSARGGSYGYTF
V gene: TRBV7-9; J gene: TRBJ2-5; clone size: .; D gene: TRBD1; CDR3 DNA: TGTGCCAGCAGCTTTTTTGACAGGGATGAGACCCAGTACTTC; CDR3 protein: CASSFFDRDETQYF
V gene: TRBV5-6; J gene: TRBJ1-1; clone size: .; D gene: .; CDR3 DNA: TGTGCCAGCAGCCTGGAGGAGGGGTTTGGCACTGAAGCTTTCTTT; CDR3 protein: CASSLEEGFGTEAFF
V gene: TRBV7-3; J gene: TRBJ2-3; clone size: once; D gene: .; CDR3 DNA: TGTGCCAGCAGCTTAAGTTTCCAGGCAGATACGCAGTATTTT; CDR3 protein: CASSLSFQADTQYF
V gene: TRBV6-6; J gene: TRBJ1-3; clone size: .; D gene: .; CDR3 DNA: TGTGCCAGCATCGGAAGGGGATTCTCTGGAAACACCATATATTTT; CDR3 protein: CASIGRGFSGNTIYF
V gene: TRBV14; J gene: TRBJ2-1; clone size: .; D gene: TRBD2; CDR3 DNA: TGTGCCAGCAGCCCTCGGGGGACTAGGGATGGGGGATGGTCCTACAATGAGCAGTTCTTC; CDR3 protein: CASSPRGTRDGGWSYNEQFF
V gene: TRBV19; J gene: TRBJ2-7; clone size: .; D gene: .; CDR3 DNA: TGTGCCAGTAGTGTCCCGGGACAAGTTTTCTACGAGCAGTACTTC; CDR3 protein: CASSVPGQVFYEQYF
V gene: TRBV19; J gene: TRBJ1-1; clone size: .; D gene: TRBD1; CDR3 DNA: TGTGCCAGTATGCTAACCGGGACAGGGGCTGAAGCTTTCTTT; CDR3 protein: CASMLTGTGAEAFF
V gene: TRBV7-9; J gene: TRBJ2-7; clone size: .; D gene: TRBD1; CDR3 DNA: TGTTCCAGCAGCGGACCCGGGACAGGGAAAATCCCCTACGAGCAGTACTTC; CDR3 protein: CSSSGPGTGKIPYEQYF
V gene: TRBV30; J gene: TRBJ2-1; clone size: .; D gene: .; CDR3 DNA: TGTGCCTGGAGTTCGGTCCCCTCCTACAATGAGCAGTTCTTC; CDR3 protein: CAWSSVPSYNEQFF
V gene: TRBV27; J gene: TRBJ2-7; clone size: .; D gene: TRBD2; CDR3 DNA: TGTGCCAGCAGGGGACTAGCGGGGACCTCCTACGAGCAGTACTTC; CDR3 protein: CASRGLAGTSYEQYF
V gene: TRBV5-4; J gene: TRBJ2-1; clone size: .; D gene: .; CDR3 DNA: TGTGCCAGCAGTTTTCTGGTAGCGGCCACCTACAATGAGCAGTTCTTC; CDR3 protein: CASSFLVAATYNEQFF
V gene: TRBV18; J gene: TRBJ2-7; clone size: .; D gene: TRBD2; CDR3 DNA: TGTGCCAGCTCATCAACGGGGGGTCGCGAGCAGTACTTC; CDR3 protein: CASSSTGGREQYF